Following are 18 T cell receptor beta chains from one sample sequenced in a study of blood T cell repertoires in COVID-19. Clones were read by immunoSEQ multiplex PCR, and TCRdb kept only the in-frame ones, dropping some. The sample has some 220,000 clones, more than 80% seen once. Sample: PBMCs or T cells enriched from blood (not recorded which). These receptors were obtained from a woman in her thirties or forties with acute COVID-19.

The rearrangement uses TRBV6-5 and TRBJ1-1; D uncertain. The CDR3 is 14 residues long. V was clipped by 7 bases and J by 0 bases, with 12 bases between them. The germline CDR1 and CDR2 sequences are MNHEY and SVGAGI. CDR3 sequence (DNA): TGTGCCAGCACCCCTGGAGGCTTGAACACTGAAGCTTTCTTT. Its protein product is CASTPGGLNTEAFF.

The rearrangement joins TRBV7-2 to TRBJ2-7; 7 positions match TRBD1. Germline assignment: CDR1 SGHTA and CDR2 FQGNSA. This CDR3 contains 14 residues. The V gene end was trimmed by 5 bases and the J gene end by 6 bases; junction bases not matched to a gene: 10. CDR3 DNA: TGTGCCAGCAGCACACAAAGCTCAGGGGGCGAGCAGTACTTC. Translated: CASSTQSSGGEQYF.

This chain joins TRBV19 and TRBJ1-2; D is perhaps TRBD1 (5 bases). CDR3 size: 15 residues. The V gene lost 10 bases and the J gene lost 7 bases, with 25 bases spanning the gap. Looked up from germline, CDR1 is LNHDA and CDR2 is SQIVND (reference sequence). CDR3 DNA sequence: TGTGCCACTGAAGGGGCAGGACCGTTAGGGTCTGGCTACACCTTC. Protein: CATEGAGPLGSGYTF.

The chain is built from TRBV7-9 and TRBJ1-2; no clear D gene. Between the trimmed V and J ends, which lost 2 bases and 6 bases, there was a span of 13 bases. This CDR3 has 14 residues. CDR1 is SEHNR and CDR2 is FQNEAQ in the germline V gene (reference sequence). The CDR3 is CASSLPISIDGYTF. DNA of the CDR3: TGTGCCAGCAGCTTACCCATTAGCATCGATGGCTACACCTTC. Combining the CDR3 with reference TRBV7-9 and TRBJ1-2 gives the whole variable domain DTGVSQNPRHKITKRGQNVTFRCDPISEHNRLYWYRQTLGQGPEFLTYFQNEAQLEKSRLLSDRFSAERPKGSFSTLEIQRTEQGDSAMYLCASSLPISIDGYTFGSGTRLTVV.

The J gene is TRBJ1-2, the V gene TRBV19, with 7 bases lining up with TRBD1. The V segment lost 9 bases and the J segment 4 bases; nucleotides outside the gene matches: 14. Germline lookup yields CDR1 LNHDA and CDR2 SQIVND (reference sequence). The CDR3 is made up of 15 amino acids. Here the CDR3 DNA reads TGTGCCAGCAAGGACAGGTTAACCCGTGGCTATGGCTACACCTTC. Its protein product is CASKDRLTRGYGYTF.

This CDR3 is CASSLRGDGYTF. The CDR3 nucleotides read TGTGCCAGCAGCCTCCGGGGGGATGGCTACACCTTC. This chain connects TRBV6-5 to TRBJ1-2, with D perhaps matching TRBD1 (5 bases). Deletions cut 6 bases from V and 6 bases from J, with 11 bases between. Germline-derived CDR1 and CDR2 are MNHEY and SVGAGI. CDR3 length: 12 amino acids.

This clone occurred a few times. The chain joins TRBV28 to TRBJ1-2, with TRBD1 matching 8 bases. Germline V CDR1 and CDR2: MDHEN, SYDVKM. The CDR3 loop spans 14 amino acids. V shed 5 bases and J 4 bases; nucleotides not matched to a gene: 6. As DNA, the CDR3 is TGTGCCAGCAGTCTCGGACAGGGTAGCTATGGCTACACCTTC. This encodes CASSLGQGSYGYTF.

V and J are TRBV5-1 and TRBJ2-2, with D possibly matching TRBD2 (6 bases). Trimming stripped 4 bases from V and 1 base from J, with 11 bases between. Germline assignment: CDR1 SGHRS and CDR2 YFSETQ. This CDR3 is built from 15 residues. The CDR3 bases are TGCGCCAGCAGCCGGGACGGGGGGAACACCGGGGAGCTGTTTTTT. Protein sequence: CASSRDGGNTGELFF. Based on the CDR3 plus reference TRBV5-1 and TRBJ2-2, the full variable domain is KAGVTQTPRYLIKTRGQQVTLSCSPISGHRSVSWYQQTPGQGLQFLFEYFSETQRNKGNFPGRFSGRQFSNSRSEMNVSTLELGDSALYLCASSRDGGNTGELFFGEGSRLTVL.

The chain is built from TRBV19 and TRBJ1-1; tentative D call: TRBD1 (6 bases). Germline CDR1 is LNHDA and CDR2 is SQIVND (reference sequence). The CDR3 runs to 16 residues. The germline V and J ends were trimmed by 5 bases and 0 bases, with 16 bases remaining between them. CDR3 residues: CASSGQFGGLNTEAFF. The CDR3 bases are TGTGCCAGTAGTGGACAATTTGGGGGCCTGAACACTGAAGCTTTCTTT.

The chain carries TRBV7-2 and TRBJ1-5; 9 bases align to TRBD1. This CDR3 spans 13 amino acids. Germline V gives CDR1 SGHTA, CDR2 FQGNSA. V shed 5 bases, J shed 8 bases, and the junction held 4 bases outside the gene matches. This CDR3 is CASSQDRGEPQHF. The CDR3 DNA is TGTGCCAGCAGCCAGGACAGGGGCGAGCCCCAGCATTTT.

This chain joins TRBV5-5 and TRBJ2-1, with D maybe TRBD2 (6 bases). CDR1 is SGHKS, CDR2 YYEKEE, per germline (reference sequence). The CDR3 consists of 18 residues. Trimming shortened V by 4 bases and J by 4 bases, and 24 bases separated the two germline ends. CDR3 region: CASSQTSTLTSLYNEQFF. The CDR3 DNA follows: TGTGCCAGCAGCCAGACTAGTACCCTCACATCCCTTTACAATGAGCAGTTCTTC.

For the CDR3, the DNA is TGCGCCAGCAGCCAAGAGCCCGCGGTTTCAGCGAGGAATTCACCCCTCCACTTT. Translating gives CASSQEPAVSARNSPLHF. The rearrangement joins TRBV4-1 to TRBJ1-6, with D unresolved. V lost 0 bases and J lost 7, with 19 bases in between. Germline CDR1 MGHRA, CDR2 YSYEKL. The CDR3 totals 18 residues.

V gene TRBV18 combines with J gene TRBJ1-1; D not resolved. V dropped 6 bases and J dropped 5 bases, with 19 bases sitting between them. The CDR3 totals 15 residues. The germline V gene encodes CDR1 KGHSH and CDR2 LQKENI. CDR3 sequence: CASSPTSGIRTEAFF. In DNA, the CDR3 is TGTGCCAGCTCGCCTACCTCGGGGATCAGAACTGAAGCTTTCTTT.

DNA for the CDR3: TGTGCCAGCTCACCACCAAGGGGGCGCTTGAACACTGAAGCTTTCTTT. Encoded protein: CASSPPRGRLNTEAFF. The V call is TRBV18, the J call TRBJ1-1; 7 bases align to TRBD1. Germline CDR1 is KGHSH and CDR2 is LQKENI. The V segment lost 0 bases and the J segment 0 bases; nucleotides outside the gene matches: 4. The CDR3 is 16 residues long.

The chain carries TRBV7-2 and TRBJ1-5; 7 nucleotides align to TRBD1. The CDR3 is made up of 15 amino acids. Trimming took 6 bases from V and 2 from J; bases not matched to a gene: 7. CDR1 and CDR2 (germline): SGHTA, FQGNSA. The CDR3 sequence is CASSRTGRGNQPQHF. The CDR3 coding sequence is TGTGCCAGCAGTAGGACAGGAAGGGGCAATCAGCCCCAGCATTTT.

The V call is TRBV27, the J call TRBJ1-4; 9 bases are a match to TRBD1. Trimming at V came to 6 bases and at J to 8 bases, leaving 7 bases not matched to a gene. Looked up from germline, CDR1 is MNHEY and CDR2 is SMNVEV (reference sequence). This CDR3 has 14 residues. The CDR3 nucleotides are TGTGCCAGCAGGACACAGGGGGCTATGGAAAAACTGTTTTTT. It is translated as CASRTQGAMEKLFF.

The rearrangement links TRBV23-1 to TRBJ2-7; D might be TRBD2 (6 bases). TRBV23-1 is an open reading frame whose function is uncertain. V was shortened by 0 bases and J by 4 bases, with 7 bases between the two germline ends. CDR3 length: 13 residues. CDR3 amino acids: CASSQSGGYEQYV. The CDR3 nucleotides are TGCGCCAGCAGTCAATCTGGAGGGTACGAGCAGTACGTC.

The J gene is TRBJ1-5, the V gene TRBV4-2; D gene ambiguous. V lost 2 bases, J lost 7 bases, and 21 bases lay in between. Germline values: CDR1 LGHNA, CDR2 YNFKEQ. This CDR3 is built from 17 residues. The CDR3 loop is CASSQLTWPGEKQPQHF. In DNA form, the CDR3 reads TGTGCCAGCAGCCAACTTACCTGGCCAGGTGAGAAACAGCCCCAGCATTTT.